Listed here are 19 T cell receptor beta chains from one sample, sequenced in a study of cytomegalovirus exposure and HLA in healthy donors. Use of 60 Vbeta and 13 Jbeta primers characterized the PCR. TCRdb keeps only in-frame clones here, not all; method: immunoSEQ multiplex PCR. The sample includes about 120,000 clones, around two thirds of them seen just once. The sample consisted of PBMCs. The receptors derive from a middle-aged woman in good health and CMV-seropositive.

J is TRBJ2-3 and V is TRBV2; TRBD1 matches at 7 bases. Trimming at V came to 7 bases and at J to 0 bases, leaving 10 bases not matched to a gene. The germline V gene encodes CDR1 SNHLY and CDR2 FYNNEI. This CDR3 is 16 amino acids long. In nucleotides, the CDR3 is TGTGCCAGCACCGGGACAGCTTCCTCGAGCACAGATACGCAGTATTTT. Translation gives CASTGTASSSTDTQYF.

The V call is TRBV25-1, the J call TRBJ1-2; the match to TRBD1 covers 8 bases. Germline V gene data show CDR1 as MGHDK and CDR2 as SYGVNS. CDR3 length: 15 residues. V shed 2 bases, J shed 6 bases, and the junction held 8 bases outside the gene matches. CDR3 amino acids: CASSEPQGARHGYTF. The CDR3 DNA reads TGTGCCAGCAGTGAACCTCAGGGGGCGCGGCATGGCTACACCTTC.

This clone showed up just a few times. V and J are TRBV4-1 and TRBJ1-1; no clear D gene. The germline V gene encodes CDR1 MGHRA and CDR2 YSYEKL. This CDR3 region has 13 residues. V was clipped by 2 bases and J by 1 base, with 5 bases between them. The CDR3 region has the DNA TGCGCCAGCAGCCAATCACAGAACACTGAAGCTTTCTTT. It encodes CASSQSQNTEAFF.

This clone was picked up a small number of times. V is TRBV28 and J is TRBJ1-4, with a possible D match to TRBD1 (5 bases). Per germline, CDR1 MDHEN and CDR2 SYDVKM. This CDR3 region has 14 residues. The V and J ends lost 5 bases and 3 bases respectively, with 10 bases between them. CDR3 sequence reads: CASSRGGANEKLFF. The CDR3 nucleotides are TGTGCCAGCAGTCGGGGGGGGGCTAATGAAAAACTGTTTTTT.

A note on this clone: The junction departs from germline at one end; a sequencing error may be responsible. The chain is built from TRBV6-6 and TRBJ2-7, with TRBD1 as a possible D gene (6 bases). The CDR3 has 15 amino acids. The germline V gene has CDR1 MNHNY and CDR2 SVGAGI (reference sequence). The CDR3 is CTSSYSRDRIYEQYF. CDR3 sequence (DNA): TGTACCAGCAGTTACTCGAGAGACAGGATCTACGAGCAGTACTTC.

The chain couples TRBV11-2 to TRBJ1-1, with D perhaps matching TRBD1 (6 bases). Between the trimmed V and J ends, which lost 0 bases and 5 bases, there was a span of 13 bases. CDR1 and CDR2 from the germline V gene are SGHAT and FQNNGV. The CDR3 runs to 15 residues. CDR3 protein: CASSLDRGAWTEAFF. The CDR3 DNA sequence: TGTGCCAGCAGCTTAGACAGGGGCGCATGGACTGAAGCTTTCTTT.

This rearrangement joins TRBV5-1 to TRBJ2-5, with 7 bases identical to TRBD1. The germline V gene has CDR1 SGHRS and CDR2 YFSETQ. V was clipped by 0 bases and J by 4 bases; unmatched bases: 0. CDR3 length: 13 residues. The CDR3 nucleotides read TGCGCCAGCAGCTTGGCAGGGGGAGAGACCCAGTACTTC. It encodes CASSLAGGETQYF.

The chain employs TRBV5-6 and TRBJ1-1, with a possible D match to TRBD1 (5 bases). From germline, CDR1 is SGHDT and CDR2 YYEEEE. V was clipped by 4 bases and J by 1 base, with 11 bases between them. CDR3 length: 14 residues. CDR3 in amino acids: CASSPEGENTEAFF. As DNA, the CDR3 is TGTGCCAGCAGCCCCGAAGGGGAGAACACTGAAGCTTTCTTT.

The chain carries TRBV25-1 and TRBJ2-2; TRBD1 agrees at 9 bases. V shed 2 bases and J 2 bases; nucleotides not matched to a gene: 0. CDR1 and CDR2 (germline): MGHDK, SYGVNS. The CDR3 contains 15 residues. The CDR3 here is CASSETGGNTGELFF. The CDR3 DNA sequence: TGTGCCAGCAGTGAAACAGGGGGCAACACCGGGGAGCTGTTTTTT.

This clone showed up just a few times. V is TRBV2 and J is TRBJ2-7, with 7 bases aligning to TRBD1. The CDR3 extends over 12 amino acids. Germline CDR1 SNHLY, CDR2 FYNNEI. The trim removed 8 bases at V and 7 bases at J, leaving 8 bases unmatched. The CDR3 bases are TGTGCCAGCTCTGATCAGGGGGTAGAGCAGTACTTC. Residues: CASSDQGVEQYF.

The table lists this clone with a count of one. V gene TRBV10-3 combines with J gene TRBJ2-5; 11 bases align to TRBD1. The DNA end is a closer match to TRBJ2-7, so the J assignment may be wrong. CDR3 length equals 15 residues. Germline CDR1 ENHRY, CDR2 SYGVKD. CDR3 region: CAISDRDRGTYEQYF. In DNA form, the CDR3 reads TGTGCCATCAGTGACCGGGACAGGGGGACCTACGAGCAGTACTTC.

In nucleotides, the CDR3 is TGTGCCAGCAGCCGGACTAGCGGCGAAGAGACCCAGTACTTC. Translating it yields CASSRTSGEETQYF. The chain uses TRBV6-5 and TRBJ2-5, with 10 bases matching TRBD2. The junction had 4 bases not matched to a gene; V was cut back by 6 bases and J by 3 bases. This CDR3 region has 14 residues. Germline V gene lookup returns CDR1 MNHEY and CDR2 SVGAGI.

This clone was counted a single time. The chain combines TRBV29-1 with TRBJ2-1; D perhaps matches TRBD2 (5 bases). CDR3 length: 13 amino acids. The germline V and J ends were trimmed by 3 bases and 3 bases, with 9 bases remaining between them. Germline V lookup: CDR1 SQVTM, CDR2 ANQGSEA. The CDR3 is CSVEWENYNEQFF. CDR3 bases: TGCAGCGTTGAGTGGGAGAACTACAATGAGCAGTTCTTC.

Here the CDR3 reads CASSGTSSGELFF. For the CDR3, the DNA is TGTGCCAGCAGCGGGACTAGTTCCGGGGAGCTGTTTTTT. The genes are TRBV9 and TRBJ2-2, with TRBD2 matching over 7 bases. V gave up 3 bases and J gave up 6 bases; unmatched junction bases: 2. Germline loops: CDR1 SGDLS, CDR2 YYNGEE. There are 13 residues in the CDR3.

This clone was seen a single time. Other nucleotide sequences in the sample specify the same CDR3. The chain links TRBV9 to TRBJ1-4; D is ambiguous. CDR1 SGDLS and CDR2 YYNGEE come from the germline V gene. The CDR3 loop spans 14 amino acids. Trimming left V 4 bases short and J 7 bases short, with 14 bases between. CDR3 bases: TGTGCCAGCAGCCCGGGAGGGCGGGGTGAAAAACTGTTTTTT. It is translated as CASSPGGRGEKLFF.

This clone was counted only a few times. This rearrangement joins TRBV9 to TRBJ1-1, with D hard to call. Germline assignment: CDR1 SGDLS and CDR2 YYNGEE. This CDR3 has 15 amino acids. V lost 2 bases to trimming and J lost 4 bases, with 15 bases between them. The CDR3 region is CASSVMEVGSTEAFF. CDR3 in DNA: TGTGCCAGCAGCGTGATGGAGGTAGGGAGCACTGAAGCTTTCTTT. The whole variable domain, remainder taken from reference TRBV9 and TRBJ1-1, is DSGVTQTPKHLITATGQRVTLRCSPRSGDLSVYWYQQSLDQGLQFLIQYYNGEERAKGNILERFSAQQFPDLHSELNLSSLELGDSALYFCASSVMEVGSTEAFFGQGTRLTVV.

This clone is categorized as large. The CDR3 reads CASSYNRVYGYTF. The CDR3 DNA reads as TGTGCCAGCAGCTACAACAGGGTGTATGGCTACACCTTC. The chain employs TRBV5-6 and TRBJ1-2, with TRBD1 as a possible D gene (6 bases). Germline-derived CDR1 and CDR2 are SGHDT and YYEEEE. The germline V and J ends were trimmed by 3 bases and 5 bases, with 11 bases remaining between them. The CDR3 spans 13 residues.

This chain joins TRBV5-1 and TRBJ1-1; TRBD1 agrees at 9 bases. This CDR3 has 17 amino acids. Per germline, CDR1 SGHRS and CDR2 YFSETQ. With V trimmed by 7 bases and J by 0 bases, 13 bases remained unmatched. Here the CDR3 reads CASAPDRGISMNTEAFF. Here the CDR3 DNA reads TGCGCCAGCGCCCCCGACAGGGGGATAAGCATGAACACTGAAGCTTTCTTT.

This clone showed up just once. The chain combines TRBV29-1 with TRBJ2-1; maybe TRBD2 (6 bases). Germline CDR1 reads SQVTM; CDR2 reads ANQGSEA. V lost 7 bases and J lost 10, with 14 bases in between. The CDR3 has 11 amino acids. CDR3 sequence reads: CSDGKGREQFF. The DNA of the CDR3 is TGCAGCGATGGGAAGGGGAGGGAGCAGTTCTTC.